The next 15 T cell receptor beta chains were all read from a single sample in a study of regulatory T cells in long-lasting Graves disease. Arm-PCR of CDR3 regions and iRepertoire HTBI primers were used to build TCR beta libraries. TCRdb itself ran the multiplex PCR reads through MiXCR, one entry per CDR3 protein. The top ten hold around 14% of the sample, which has around 460,000 distinct CDR3 sequences, approximately 22% seen once. Stated time point: persistent/refractory GD, antithyroid drugs over 5 years with positive TRAb. Preparation of the TCR library used RNA extracted from PBMCs. Sequenced here: peripheral blood mononuclear cells (PBMCs), sampled when the disease was refractory, from a patient treated with antithyroid drugs. These receptors were obtained from a female donor with Graves disease.

This clonotype was detected many times. CDR3 DNA sequence: TGCAGCGTACGACAGTTCAGCAATCAGCCCCAGCATTTT. It specifies CSVRQFSNQPQHF. The chain carries TRBV29-1 and TRBJ1-5, with D possibly TRBD1 on 5 matching bases. Germline-derived CDR1 and CDR2 are SQVTM and ANQGSEA. Trimming shortened V by 6 bases and J by 1 base, and 10 bases separated the two germline ends. The CDR3 has 13 amino acids.

The chain is built from TRBV19 and TRBJ2-7, with 7 bases identical to TRBD1. V lost 5 bases, J lost 5 bases, and 12 bases stayed unmatched. Germline V CDR1 and CDR2: LNHDA, SQIVND (reference sequence). There are 15 residues in the CDR3. CDR3 sequence: CASSQIAGTVNEQYF. DNA of the CDR3: TGTGCCAGTAGTCAAATAGCCGGGACAGTGAACGAGCAGTACTTC.

This clonotype was counted at least ten times. The chain is built from TRBV12-3 or TRBV12-4 and TRBJ2-6; maybe TRBD1 (6 bases). This CDR3 region has 18 residues. The ends were cut back, 2 bases at V and 0 bases at J, with 14 bases in the middle. The CDR3 loop reads CASSLTGKPSSGANVLTF. The CDR3 nucleotides are TGTGCCAGCAGTTTAACAGGGAAACCAAGCTCTGGGGCCAACGTCCTGACTTTC.

V usage is TRBV5-5 and J usage is TRBJ1-2; 7 bases are a match to TRBD1. With 5 bases clipped from V and 8 bases from J, the junction kept 12 bases outside the gene matches. Germline CDR1 and CDR2: SGHKS and YYEKEE (reference sequence). The CDR3 is 14 amino acids. CDR3 coding DNA: TGTGCCAGCAGGGTACAGGGGCCCGAGGGAGGCTACACCTTC. Its protein product is CASRVQGPEGGYTF.

The sample holds many counts of this clonotype. The rearrangement joins TRBV20-1 to TRBJ2-5; no definite D call. V was cut by 1 base and J by 5 bases, with 11 bases left in between. CDR3 length: 13 residues. Germline values: CDR1 DFQATT, CDR2 SNEGSKA (reference sequence). The CDR3 reads CSARGPPLETQYF. The CDR3 nucleotides are TGCAGTGCTAGAGGTCCCCCCCTGGAGACCCAGTACTTC.

This clonotype has a handful of counts. The chain recombines TRBV19 with TRBJ1-2; TRBD1 is a possible D gene (5 bases). The CDR3 totals 13 residues. In germline, CDR1 is LNHDA, CDR2 SQIVND (reference sequence). With 5 bases removed from V and 4 bases from J, the gap between germline ends came to 11 bases. The CDR3 here is CASSPGPTYGYTF. The CDR3 DNA follows: TGTGCCAGTAGTCCGGGGCCCACCTATGGCTACACCTTC.

This clonotype was seen ten or more times. The CDR3 is CASNLPRDTPSYEQYF. The CDR3 nucleotides read TGTGCCAGCAATCTCCCCCGGGACACTCCTTCCTACGAGCAGTACTTC. The rearrangement uses TRBV28 and TRBJ2-7; perhaps TRBD1 as D (6 bases). The CDR3 consists of 16 residues. The germline V and J ends were trimmed by 7 bases and 1 base, with 20 bases remaining between them. Germline loops: CDR1 MDHEN, CDR2 SYDVKM.

This clonotype was seen more than once but under ten times. The chain carries TRBV5-6 and TRBJ1-1; D remains ambiguous. V dropped 4 bases and J dropped 10 bases, with 20 bases sitting between them. CDR1 and CDR2 from the germline V gene are SGHDT and YYEEEE. The CDR3 has 14 residues. The CDR3 reads CASSPGVLGSGAFF. The CDR3 bases are TGTGCCAGCAGCCCTGGGGTTTTGGGAAGCGGAGCTTTCTTT.

Only a few counts were recorded for this clonotype. CDR3 sequence: CASSLAGGGAGETQYF. The CDR3 DNA follows: TGTGCCAGCAGCTTAGCGGGTGGGGGGGCCGGAGAGACCCAGTACTTC. The chain uses TRBV7-2 and TRBJ2-5; D possibly corresponds to TRBD2 (7 bases). There are 16 residues in the CDR3. Between the trimmed V and J ends, which lost 0 bases and 4 bases, there was a span of 15 bases. Germline lookup yields CDR1 SGHTA and CDR2 FQGNSA. The full variable domain, with the rest looked up from reference TRBV7-2 and TRBJ2-5, is GAGVSQSPSNKVTEKGKDVELRCDPISGHTALYWYRQSLGQGLEFLIYFQGNSAPDKSGLPSDRFSAERTGGSVSTLTIQRTQQEDSAVYLCASSLAGGGAGETQYFGPGTRLLVL.

This clonotype has only a few counts. Written as DNA, the CDR3 is TGTGCCAGCAGCCCCCGGACTAGCGGGGGGCCTGGGTGGGCCCAGTACTTC. Translated: CASSPRTSGGPGWAQYF. The genes are TRBV11-2 and TRBJ2-5, with TRBD2 matching over 14 bases. Germline-derived CDR1 and CDR2 are SGHAT and FQNNGV. The ends lost 5 bases at V and 9 bases at J; junction bases unmatched: 14. The CDR3 totals 17 residues.

This clonotype was counted between two and nine times. One base away lies a much larger clone, so this may be a sequencing read error. The chain recombines TRBV7-2 with TRBJ2-5; 11 nucleotides align to TRBD2. Germline CDR1 and CDR2: SGHTA and FQGNSA. The junction had 8 bases not matched to a gene; V was cut back by 0 bases and J by 5 bases. This CDR3 has 17 amino acids. The chain's CDR3 is CASSLAGSGRARETQYF. The CDR3 nucleotides read TGTGCCAGCAGCTTAGCGGGTAGCGGGAGGGCGAGGGAGACCCAGTACTTC.

This clonotype was seen more than once but under ten times. The V and J genes are TRBV11-2 and TRBJ1-5; D call uncertain. The CDR3 runs 17 residues. CDR1 and CDR2 (germline): SGHAT, FQNNGV. V lost 2 bases to trimming and J lost 0 bases, with 14 bases between them. The CDR3 region has the DNA TGTGCCAGCAGCTTACGGGGAGACCCCTTTAGCAATCAGCCCCAGCATTTT. Its translation: CASSLRGDPFSNQPQHF.

The chain carries TRBV18 and TRBJ1-5; possibly TRBD1 for D (6 bases). Germline V gene lookup returns CDR1 KGHSH and CDR2 LQKENI. V lost 5 bases and J lost 6, with 11 bases in between. This CDR3 has 13 residues. The CDR3 DNA reads as TGTGCCAGCTCATCTACACAGGGTCAGCCCCAGCATTTT. Residues: CASSSTQGQPQHF.

The chain is built from TRBV28 and TRBJ1-3; D is unresolved. In germline, CDR1 is MDHEN, CDR2 SYDVKM. Trimming removed 4 bases at V and 2 bases at J, with 6 bases between. This CDR3 spans 13 amino acids. CDR3 nucleotides: TGTGCCAGCAGTTCGGTGACTGGAAACACCATATATTTT. This sequence encodes CASSSVTGNTIYF. The whole variable domain, remainder taken from reference TRBV28 and TRBJ1-3, is DVKVTQSSRYLVKRTGEKVFLECVQDMDHENMFWYRQDPGLGLRLIYFSYDVKMKEKGDIPEGYSVSREKKERFSLILESASTNQTSMYLCASSSVTGNTIYFGEGSWLTVV.

Many counts were recorded for this clonotype. V and J are TRBV19 and TRBJ2-4; tentatively, D is TRBD1 or TRBD2 (6 bases each). Germline loops: CDR1 LNHDA, CDR2 SQIVND (reference sequence). This CDR3 region has 14 residues. Trimming took off 10 bases at V and 5 bases at J, with 18 bases between the two ends. The DNA of the CDR3 is TGTGCCATATCCCTGGAGGGGGGCCAAAACATTCAGTACTTC. Its translation is CAISLEGGQNIQYF.